This T cell receptor beta chain is from a study of shared clonotypes between healthy human individuals. Regarding the study as a whole: Clonotypes that were shared across several donors made up approximately 5.1% of naive CD4 clonotypes. Non-shared clonotypes had lower generation probabilities than clonotypes shared by all four sorted-subset donors.

Sequencing used immunoSEQ multiplex PCR; TCRdb keeps in-frame clones, though not all of them. The sample has roughly 520,000 clones, about 96% seen once. To note about this clone: Its antigen is unknown.

The CDR3 is made up of 13 amino acids. Germline CDR1 and CDR2: SGHVS and FQNEAQ. The V gene lost 11 bases and the J gene lost 1 base, with 14 bases spanning the gap. The chain couples TRBV7-8 to TRBJ1-1; D is uncertain. The sample consisted of naive CD4+ T cells sorted from blood. Stated subset: CD45RA+ positively selected. This receptor was obtained from a woman aged 25-40 years in good health. This chain's CDR3 is CAAEEVSNTEAFF. As DNA, the CDR3 is TGTGCCGCGGAGGAGGTTTCGAACACTGAAGCTTTCTTT. The variable domain in full, with the rest retrieved from reference TRBV7-8 and TRBJ1-1, is GAGVSQSPRYKVAKRGQDVALRCDPISGHVSLFWYQQALGQGPEFLTYFQNEAQLDKSGLPSDRFFAERPEGSVSTLKIQRTQQEDSAVYLCAAEEVSNTEAFFGQGTRLTVV.